The source of this T cell receptor (beta chain) is a study of blood T cells in healthy people across ages. CDR1 and CDR2 from the germline V gene are SNHLY and FYNNEI. The CDR3 sequence is 15 residues long. As to this clonotype: Its antigen is currently unknown.

General study results and limits: The study regarded diversity estimates from one million T cells as underestimates.

Each sample yielded at least 5.5 micrograms of PBMC total RNA. Together with a sample-barcoded 5' primer, a J-beta primer mix was included in a second PCR lasting about 6 to 11 cycles. Each sample provided no less than 2.5 million CDR3-containing paired-end reads. TCRdb used MiXCR to reprocess the 5' RACE reads, holding one entry per CDR3 protein. Among fewer than 2,000,000 distinct CDR3 sequences listed, 30% to 35% were seen once. This clonotype originated in a woman aged 30 to 39 in good health. Sequencing was done on a sample of blood. The chain combines TRBV2 with TRBJ2-5; D remains unclear. The J call may be faulty, since TRBJ2-7 better matches the DNA end. The CDR3 DNA reads TGTGCCAGCAGCGAGGAGTGGAAGGGCCGATACGAGCAGTACTTC. Translation gives CASSEEWKGRYEQYF.